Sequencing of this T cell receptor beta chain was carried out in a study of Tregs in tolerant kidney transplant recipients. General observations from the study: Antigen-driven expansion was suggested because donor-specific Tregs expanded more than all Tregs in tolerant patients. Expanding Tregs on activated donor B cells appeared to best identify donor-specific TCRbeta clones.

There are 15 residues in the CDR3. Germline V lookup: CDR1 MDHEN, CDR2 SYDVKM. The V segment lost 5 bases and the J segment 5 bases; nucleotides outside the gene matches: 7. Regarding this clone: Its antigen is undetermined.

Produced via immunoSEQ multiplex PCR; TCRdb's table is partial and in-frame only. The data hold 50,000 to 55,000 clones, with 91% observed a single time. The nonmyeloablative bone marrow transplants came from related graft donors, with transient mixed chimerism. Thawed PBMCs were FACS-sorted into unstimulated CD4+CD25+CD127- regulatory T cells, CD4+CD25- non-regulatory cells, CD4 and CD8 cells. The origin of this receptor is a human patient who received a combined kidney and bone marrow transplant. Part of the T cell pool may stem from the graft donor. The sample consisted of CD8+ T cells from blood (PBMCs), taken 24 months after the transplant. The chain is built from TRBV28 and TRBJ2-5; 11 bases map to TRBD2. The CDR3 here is CASSPYSGGEETQYF. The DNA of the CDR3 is TGTGCCAGCAGTCCCTATAGCGGGGGGGAGGAGACCCAGTACTTC.